This T cell receptor (beta chain) was obtained from a study of cytomegalovirus exposure and HLA in healthy donors. Points from the study as a whole: Among the sequence variants, a highly shared cluster was likely an artifact of sequencing.

In regard to this clone: Its target is not known.

The PCR used 60 Vbeta and 13 Jbeta primers. Sequencing used immunoSEQ multiplex PCR; TCRdb keeps in-frame clones, though not all of them. The table lists 110,000 or so clones, 70% to 85% of them singletons. With 3 bases clipped from V and 4 bases from J, the junction kept 4 bases outside the gene matches. Germline values: CDR1 MNHNS, CDR2 SASEGT. CDR3 length: 15 amino acids. The specimen sequenced was PBMCs. This rearrangement joins TRBV6-1 to TRBJ2-3, with TRBD2 matching 10 bases. This sequence originates from a man aged 50 or older in good health and CMV-seropositive. CDR3 nucleotides: TGTGCCAGCAGTGAGGGTCTAGCGGGAGCAGATACGCAGTATTTT. Its translation is CASSEGLAGADTQYF.